This T cell receptor (beta chain) was observed in a study of cytomegalovirus exposure and HLA in healthy donors. Unrecorded immune exposures were likely, despite nominal health at sampling. 60 Vbeta and 13 Jbeta primers were used in PCR. Generated by immunoSEQ multiplex PCR, the TCRdb table keeps only in-frame clones and is missing some. Among 150,000 to 200,000 clones listed, around 80% were seen once. Study outcomes and limitations: One later analysis reportedly identified an Asian-associated ancestry cluster that showed fewer N-insertions than the roughly 600-donor mean. With later analysis, a missense DCLRE1C variant became linked to TCR beta V- and J-gene trimming.

Germline V gene data show CDR1 as MDHEN and CDR2 as SYDVKM. This CDR3 is 17 amino acids long. V lost 1 base to trimming and J lost 0 bases; unmatched junction nucleotides: 6. There are a few counts of this clone. The antigen remains unidentified. The chain uses TRBV28 and TRBJ2-7, with TRBD2 matching 10 bases. The sequenced sample consisted of PBMCs. The clonotype was recovered from a man aged 18 to 30 in good health and CMV-seronegative. For the CDR3, the DNA is TGTGCCAGCAGTTTATTTGGGACTAGCGAGACCTCCTACGAGCAGTACTTC. This sequence encodes CASSLFGTSETSYEQYF.